This TCR beta chain was found in a study of OX40 agonist ivuxolimab in advanced cancers. Study-level findings and limits: Partial responders at 0.1-3.0 mg/kg had among the lowest clonal expansion.

For this clone: Its antigen is still unknown.

Assay used: immunoSEQ multiplex PCR; TCRdb lists only in-frame clones, some missing. The table lists 52,000 or so clones, approximately 86% of them singletons, with around 2.8% in the top ten. This CDR3 spans 14 amino acids. CDR1 is SEHNR and CDR2 is FQNEAQ in the germline V gene (reference sequence). Trimming took off 4 bases at V and 5 bases at J, with 12 bases between the two ends. This chain uses TRBV7-9 with TRBJ2-1, with D tentatively TRBD2 (5 bases). Sample: CD4+ or CD8+ T cells sorted from blood, taken in a trial of the OX40 agonist ivuxolimab. The sequence came from an adult with an advanced solid tumor such as melanoma, head and neck, liver or kidney cancer. CDR3 coding DNA: TGTGCCAGCAGCTCCCATCGGGGAAACAATGAGCAGTTCTTC. It encodes CASSSHRGNNEQFF. Together with reference TRBV7-9 and TRBJ2-1, the CDR3 gives the full variable domain: DTGVSQNPRHKITKRGQNVTFRCDPISEHNRLYWYRQTLGQGPEFLTYFQNEAQLEKSRLLSDRFSAERPKGSFSTLEIQRTEQGDSAMYLCASSSHRGNNEQFFGPGTRLTVL.